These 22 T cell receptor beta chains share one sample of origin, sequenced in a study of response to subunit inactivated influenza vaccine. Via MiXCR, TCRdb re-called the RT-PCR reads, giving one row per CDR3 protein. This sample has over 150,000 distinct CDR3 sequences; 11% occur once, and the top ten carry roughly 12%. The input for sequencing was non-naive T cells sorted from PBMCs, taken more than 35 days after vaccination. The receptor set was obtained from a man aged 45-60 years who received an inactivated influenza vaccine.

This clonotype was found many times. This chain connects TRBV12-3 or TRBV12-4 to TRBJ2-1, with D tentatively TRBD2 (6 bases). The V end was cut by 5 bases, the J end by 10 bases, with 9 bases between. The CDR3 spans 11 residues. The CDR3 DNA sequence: TGTGCCAGCAGTCCAGGGAGGGAGCAGTTCTTC. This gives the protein CASSPGREQFF.

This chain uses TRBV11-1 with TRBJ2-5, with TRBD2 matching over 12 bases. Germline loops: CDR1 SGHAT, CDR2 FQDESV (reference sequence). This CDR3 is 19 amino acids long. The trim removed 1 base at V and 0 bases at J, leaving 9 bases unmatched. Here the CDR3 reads CASSLGFLAGGSYQETQYF. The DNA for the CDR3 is TGTGCCAGCAGCTTAGGGTTCCTAGCGGGAGGGTCGTACCAAGAGACCCAGTACTTC. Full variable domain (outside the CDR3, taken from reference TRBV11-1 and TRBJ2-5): EAEVAQSPRYKITEKSQAVAFWCDPISGHATLYWYRQILGQGPELLVQFQDESVVDDSQLPKDRFSAERLKGVDSTLKIQPAELGDSAMYLCASSLGFLAGGSYQETQYFGPGTRLLVL.

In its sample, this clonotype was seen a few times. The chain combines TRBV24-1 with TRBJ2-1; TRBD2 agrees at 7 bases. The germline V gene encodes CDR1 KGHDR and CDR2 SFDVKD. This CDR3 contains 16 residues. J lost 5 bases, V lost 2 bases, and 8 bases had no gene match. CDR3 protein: CATSDSGSGADNEQFF. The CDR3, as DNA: TGTGCCACCAGTGATTCGGGAAGCGGGGCCGACAATGAGCAGTTCTTC.

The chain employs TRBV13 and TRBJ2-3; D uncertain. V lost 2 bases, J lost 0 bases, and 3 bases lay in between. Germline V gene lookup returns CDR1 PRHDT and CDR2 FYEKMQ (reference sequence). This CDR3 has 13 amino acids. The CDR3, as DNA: TGTGCCAGCAGCTTAACTAGCACAGATACGCAGTATTTT. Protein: CASSLTSTDTQYF.

The CDR3 region is CASSQEARQGETQYF. The CDR3 region has the DNA TGTGCCAGCAGCCAAGAAGCCCGGCAGGGAGAGACCCAGTACTTC. The chain employs TRBV4-2 and TRBJ2-5, with a possible D match to TRBD1 (5 bases). Germline CDR1 LGHNA, CDR2 YNFKEQ. The CDR3 is 15 amino acids. Between the trimmed V and J ends, which lost 0 bases and 4 bases, there was a span of 12 bases.

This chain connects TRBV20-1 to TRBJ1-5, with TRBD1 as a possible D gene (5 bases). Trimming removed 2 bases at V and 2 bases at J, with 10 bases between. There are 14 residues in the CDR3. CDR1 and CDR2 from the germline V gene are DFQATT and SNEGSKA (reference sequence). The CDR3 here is CSARSRGRNQPQHF. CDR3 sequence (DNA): TGCAGTGCTAGATCAAGGGGCCGCAATCAGCCCCAGCATTTT.

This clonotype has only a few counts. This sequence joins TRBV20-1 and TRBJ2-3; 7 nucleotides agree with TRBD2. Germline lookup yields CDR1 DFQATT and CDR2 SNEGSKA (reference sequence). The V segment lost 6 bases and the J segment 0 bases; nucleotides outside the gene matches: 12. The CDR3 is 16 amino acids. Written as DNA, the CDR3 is TGCAGTGCGACCCCGGCCGGACTAGAGAGCACAGATACGCAGTATTTT. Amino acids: CSATPAGLESTDTQYF.

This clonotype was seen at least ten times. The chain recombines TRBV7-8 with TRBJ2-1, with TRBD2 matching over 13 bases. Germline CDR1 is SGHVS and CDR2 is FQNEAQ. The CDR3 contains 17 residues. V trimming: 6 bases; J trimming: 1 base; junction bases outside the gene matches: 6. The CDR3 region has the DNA TGTGCCAGCAGTTGGACTAGCGGGAGTTTATCCTACAATGAGCAGTTCTTC. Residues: CASSWTSGSLSYNEQFF.

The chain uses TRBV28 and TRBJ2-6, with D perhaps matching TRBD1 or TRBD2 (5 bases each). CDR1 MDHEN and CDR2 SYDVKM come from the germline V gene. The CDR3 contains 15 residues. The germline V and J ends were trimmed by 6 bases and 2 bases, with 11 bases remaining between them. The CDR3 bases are TGTGCCAGCAGACCCGGGGCCGCTGGGGCCAACGTCCTGACTTTC. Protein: CASRPGAAGANVLTF.

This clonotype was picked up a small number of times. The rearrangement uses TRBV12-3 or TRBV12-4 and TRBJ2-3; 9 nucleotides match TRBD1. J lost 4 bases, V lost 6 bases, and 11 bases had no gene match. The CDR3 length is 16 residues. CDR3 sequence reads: CASRSTGGAGSDTQYF. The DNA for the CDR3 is TGTGCCAGCAGGTCAACAGGGGGCGCAGGTTCAGATACGCAGTATTTT.

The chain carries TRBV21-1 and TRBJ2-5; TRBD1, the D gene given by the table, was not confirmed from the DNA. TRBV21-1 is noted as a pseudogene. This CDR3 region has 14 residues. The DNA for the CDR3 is TGTGCCAGTTCGAGGACAGGGCGTAGGGAGACCCAGTACTTC. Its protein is CASSRTGRRETQYF.

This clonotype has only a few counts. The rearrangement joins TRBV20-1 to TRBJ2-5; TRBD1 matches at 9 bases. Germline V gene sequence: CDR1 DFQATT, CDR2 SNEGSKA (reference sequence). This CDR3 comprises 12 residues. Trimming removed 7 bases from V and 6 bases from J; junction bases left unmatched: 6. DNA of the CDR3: TGCAGTGTAGGACAGGGGAGGAAGACCCAGTACTTC. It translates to CSVGQGRKTQYF.

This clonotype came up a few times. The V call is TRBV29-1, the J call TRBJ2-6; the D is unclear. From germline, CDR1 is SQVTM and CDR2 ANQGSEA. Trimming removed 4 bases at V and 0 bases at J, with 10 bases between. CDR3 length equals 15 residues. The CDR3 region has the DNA TGCAGCGTTGTCACCAGTGGCTCTGGGGCCAACGTCCTGACTTTC. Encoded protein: CSVVTSGSGANVLTF.

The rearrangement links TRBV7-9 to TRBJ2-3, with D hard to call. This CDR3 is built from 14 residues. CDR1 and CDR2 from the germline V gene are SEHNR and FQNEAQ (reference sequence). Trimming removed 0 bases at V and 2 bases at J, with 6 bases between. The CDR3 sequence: CASSLAYFTDTQYF. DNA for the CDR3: TGTGCCAGCAGCTTAGCCTACTTCACAGATACGCAGTATTTT.

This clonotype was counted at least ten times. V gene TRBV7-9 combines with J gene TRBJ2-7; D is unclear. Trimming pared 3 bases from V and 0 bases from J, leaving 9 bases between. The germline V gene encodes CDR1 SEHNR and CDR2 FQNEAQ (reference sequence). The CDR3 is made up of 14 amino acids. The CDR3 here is CASSLASSSYEQYF. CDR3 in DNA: TGTGCCAGCAGCTTGGCGAGTAGCTCCTACGAGCAGTACTTC.

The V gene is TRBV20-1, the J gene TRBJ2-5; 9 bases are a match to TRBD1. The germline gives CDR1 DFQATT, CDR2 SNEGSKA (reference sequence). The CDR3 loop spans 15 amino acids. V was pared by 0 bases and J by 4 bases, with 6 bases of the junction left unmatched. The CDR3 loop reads CSARDITGGTETQYF. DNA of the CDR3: TGCAGTGCTAGAGACATCACAGGGGGCACAGAGACCCAGTACTTC.

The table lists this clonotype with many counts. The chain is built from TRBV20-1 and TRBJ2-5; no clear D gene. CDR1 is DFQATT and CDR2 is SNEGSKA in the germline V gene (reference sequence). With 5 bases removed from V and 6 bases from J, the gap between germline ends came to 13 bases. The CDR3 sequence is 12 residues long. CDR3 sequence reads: CSARQFGQTQYF. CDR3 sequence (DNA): TGCAGTGCTCGTCAGTTCGGGCAGACCCAGTACTTC.

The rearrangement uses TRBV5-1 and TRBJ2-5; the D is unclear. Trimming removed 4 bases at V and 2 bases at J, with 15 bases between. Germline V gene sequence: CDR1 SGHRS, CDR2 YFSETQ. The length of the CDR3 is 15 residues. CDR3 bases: TGCGCCAGCAGCATCGGACCAAGCCGACAAGAGACCCAGTACTTC. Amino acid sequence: CASSIGPSRQETQYF.

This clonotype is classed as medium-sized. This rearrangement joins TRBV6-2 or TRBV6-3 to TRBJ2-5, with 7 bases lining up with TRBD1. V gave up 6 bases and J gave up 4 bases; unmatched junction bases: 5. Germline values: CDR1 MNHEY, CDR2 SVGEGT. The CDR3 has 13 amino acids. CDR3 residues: CASSRYRGETQYF. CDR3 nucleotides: TGTGCCAGCAGCCGCTACAGGGGAGAGACCCAGTACTTC.

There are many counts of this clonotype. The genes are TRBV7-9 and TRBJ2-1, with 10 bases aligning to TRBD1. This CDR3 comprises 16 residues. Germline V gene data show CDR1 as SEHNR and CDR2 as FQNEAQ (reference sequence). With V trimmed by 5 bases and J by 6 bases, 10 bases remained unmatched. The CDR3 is CASSPWLTGGPNEQFF. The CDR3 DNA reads TGTGCCAGCAGCCCCTGGTTGACAGGGGGCCCCAATGAGCAGTTCTTC.

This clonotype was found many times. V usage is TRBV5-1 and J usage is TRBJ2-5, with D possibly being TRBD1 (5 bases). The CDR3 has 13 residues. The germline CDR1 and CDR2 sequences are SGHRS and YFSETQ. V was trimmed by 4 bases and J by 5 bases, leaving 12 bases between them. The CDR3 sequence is CASSKDKTETQYF. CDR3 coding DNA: TGCGCCAGCAGCAAGGACAAGACGGAGACCCAGTACTTC.

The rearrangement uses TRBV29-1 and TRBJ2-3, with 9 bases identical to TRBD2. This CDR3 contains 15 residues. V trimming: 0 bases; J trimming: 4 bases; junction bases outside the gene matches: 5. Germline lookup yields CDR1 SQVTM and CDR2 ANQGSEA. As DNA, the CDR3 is TGCAGCGTTGAAGATTGGGCGGGGGGGCCAGATACGCAGTATTTT. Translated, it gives CSVEDWAGGPDTQYF.